This T cell receptor beta chain was recorded in a study of blood T cell repertoires in COVID-19. The CDR3 sequence is 13 residues long. V lost 4 bases and J 7 bases, leaving 11 bases between the germline ends. Germline CDR1 and CDR2: MNHEY and SVGEGT. TCRdb's copy holds only in-frame clones and misses some; the assay was immunoSEQ multiplex PCR. The sample holds roughly 230,000 clones, almost 90% seen once. The V and J genes are TRBV6-2 or TRBV6-3 and TRBJ1-5; possible D gene TRBD1, 5 bases. The sequence was collected from a woman aged 55-70 years with COVID-19, enrolled during active disease. The specimen was peripheral blood. As DNA, the CDR3 is TGTGCCAGCAGTTTTTTTTCAGGGCAGCCCCAGCATTTT. This translates into CASSFFSGQPQHF.